The rows below give T cell receptor beta chains drawn from one sample of a study of type 1 regulatory T cells. TCRdb reprocessed the reads via MiXCR and lists one record per CDR3 protein. The sample holds about 68,000 distinct CDR3 sequences; about 62% are singletons and the top ten take less than 8.5%. These receptors' targets are unknown. The sequencing sample was made of cultured T cells, either the whole culture or a sorted T cell fraction (not recorded which). The receptors originated from a human donor in good health. The CDR3 runs from the conserved cysteine through the conserved F or W. D genes are given only for firm matches. Where a row states a size, it is once, few, many or the class of an expanded clone; other rows omit it.

few	14	TRBV6-1	TRBJ2-1	-	TGTGCCAGCAGTGAAGCGGCGCGGGGTAATGAGCAGTTCTTC	CASSEAARGNEQFF
-	14	TRBV24-1	TRBJ1-2	-	TGTGCCACCAGTGAACACGGCCCTAACTATGGCTACACCTTC	CATSEHGPNYGYTF
-	13	TRBV18	TRBJ1-1	-	TGTGCCAGCTCACCAAAGGCGAACACTGAAGCTTTCTTT	CASSPKANTEAFF
-	15	TRBV7-2	TRBJ2-5	-	TGTGCCAGCAGCTACTTTATGGCGGGACAAGAGACCCAGTACTTC	CASSYFMAGQETQYF
-	13	TRBV28	TRBJ2-2	-	TGTGCCAGTCATGACCTTAACACCGGGGAGCTGTTTTTT	CASHDLNTGELFF
few	17	TRBV9	TRBJ1-3	TRBD1	TGTGCCAGCAGCCCCAGGGGGGACAGCCTCTCTGGAAACACCATATATTTT	CASSPRGDSLSGNTIYF
-	13	TRBV20-1	TRBJ2-3	TRBD1	TGCAGTGCTCCGACAGGGCTTACAGATACGCAGTATTTT	CSAPTGLTDTQYF
-	13	TRBV3-1	TRBJ2-1	-	TGTGCCAGCAGCCAAGAGGGATGGGATAAACAGTTCTTC	CASSQEGWDKQFF
-	14	TRBV7-7	TRBJ2-5	-	TGTGCCAGCAGCTTAGGAGAGTACCAAGAGACCCAGTACTTC	CASSLGEYQETQYF
-	14	TRBV14	TRBJ1-1	-	TGTGCCAGCAGCCCCTTCTTGGCGAACACTGAAGCTTTCTTT	CASSPFLANTEAFF
-	12	TRBV20-1	TRBJ2-7	TRBD2	TGCAGTGCGAAGAGCGGGAGTTACGAGCAGTACTTC	CSAKSGSYEQYF
-	13	TRBV7-2	TRBJ2-7	-	TGTGCCAGCAGCTTAGCGACCTGGAACGAGCAGTACTTC	CASSLATWNEQYF
-	15	TRBV2	TRBJ1-5	TRBD1	TGTGCCAGCAGTATACAGGGGACGGGCGGGCAGCCCCAGCATTTT	CASSIQGTGGQPQHF
-	13	TRBV12-3/TRBV12-4	TRBJ2-2	-	TGTGCCAGCAGACACAGGGTCACCGGGGAGCTGTTTTTT	CASRHRVTGELFF
once	13	TRBV10-3	TRBJ2-1	-	TGTGCCAGCAGTTACTCCGTTGAACATGAGCAGTTCTTC	CASSYSVEHEQFF
-	16	TRBV7-9	TRBJ2-3	TRBD2	TGTGCCAGCAGCTTAGACGGGACTAGCGGGGTAGATACGCAGTATTTT	CASSLDGTSGVDTQYF
-	16	TRBV9	TRBJ1-6	-	TGTGCCAGCAGCGTAGCTGGATCAGGGGTGGGTTCACCCCTCCACTTT	CASSVAGSGVGSPLHF
few	15	TRBV20-1	TRBJ2-7	TRBD2	TGCAGTGCCCCCAAGGGTCTAGCGGGACCGTACGAGCAGTACTTC	CSAPKGLAGPYEQYF
-	14	TRBV4-1	TRBJ2-5	-	TGCGCCAGCAGCCAAGGACTAGGCGGGGAGACCCAGTACTTC	CASSQGLGGETQYF
-	13	TRBV7-2	TRBJ2-3	-	TGTGCCAGCAGCTTGTGGACGGGAGATACGCAGTATTTT	CASSLWTGDTQYF
-	17	TRBV7-2	TRBJ2-1	-	TGTGCCAGCAGCTTACATGGGGCAGGGGCTGGGCGCAATGAGCAGTTCTTC	CASSLHGAGAGRNEQFF
-	15	TRBV20-1	TRBJ2-1	TRBD2	TGCAGTGCCAGCCTCGGCGGGAGGGCCTGGGATGAGCAGTTCTTC	CSASLGGRAWDEQFF
-	15	TRBV6-6	TRBJ2-3	-	TGTGCCAGCAGTTATAGGGCTCCTGACACTGATACGCAGTATTTT	CASSYRAPDTDTQYF
-	12	TRBV20-1	TRBJ2-7	-	TGCAGCCTACGAGGGCGGACCTACGAGCAGTACTTC	CSLRGRTYEQYF
-	12	TRBV5-1	TRBJ2-1	-	TGCGCCAGCGGCCGGGACTACAATGAGCAGTTCTTC	CASGRDYNEQFF
once	17	TRBV18	TRBJ1-2	TRBD1	TGTGCCAGCTCACGAACCGGGACAGGGGAGAGTAGCTATGGCTACACCTTC	CASSRTGTGESSYGYTF
few	15	TRBV20-1	TRBJ1-1	-	TGCAGTGCCGCGTTGGGGGGTATGGGGAACACTGAAGCTTTCTTT	CSAALGGMGNTEAFF
-	16	TRBV5-1	TRBJ2-5	TRBD1	TGCGCCAGCAGCTTGACGGGACAGGGGTCGTTGGAGACCCAGTACTTC	CASSLTGQGSLETQYF
-	19	TRBV27	TRBJ2-6	TRBD1	TGTGCCAGCAGTTCCAAGGGACAGACCCTGAACTCTGGGGCCAACGTCCTGACTTTC	CASSSKGQTLNSGANVLTF
few	14	TRBV28	TRBJ2-1	TRBD2	TGTGCCAGCAGTCGGGGACTAGCGAGCAATGAGCAGTTCTTC	CASSRGLASNEQFF
few	13	TRBV20-1	TRBJ2-3	-	TGCAGTGCTAGGCCCAGCGTGGGTGATACGCAGTATTTT	CSARPSVGDTQYF
-	15	TRBV4-3	TRBJ2-2	TRBD2	TGCGCCAGCAGCCAAGATGTACTAGCGACCGGGGAGCTGTTTTTT	CASSQDVLATGELFF
-	16	TRBV7-7	TRBJ2-5	TRBD2	TGTGCCAGCAGCCCCTATGTTGGGACTAGTGGGGAGACCCAGTACTTC	CASSPYVGTSGETQYF
-	14	TRBV5-1	TRBJ2-7	TRBD2	TGCGCCAGCATACCTCTAGCGGGAGGCTACGAGCAGTACTTC	CASIPLAGGYEQYF
-	15	TRBV18	TRBJ1-6	-	TGTGCCAGCTCACCATTCCAGGGATCGGATTCACCCCTCCACTTT	CASSPFQGSDSPLHF
-	14	TRBV6-1	TRBJ2-3	-	TGTGCCAGCAGAAGAACTAGTTTACCGGATACGCAGTATTTT	CASRRTSLPDTQYF
few	15	TRBV27	TRBJ2-1	TRBD2	TGTGCCAGCAGTGGAGAGGGACTAGCGGTCGGTGAGCAGTTCTTC	CASSGEGLAVGEQFF
-	16	TRBV7-2	TRBJ2-3	-	TGTGCCAGCAGCTTTTTCGTGGGAGGGGGAGCAGATACGCAGTATTTT	CASSFFVGGGADTQYF
few	13	TRBV20-1	TRBJ1-5	TRBD1	TGCAGTGCTGCTACAGGGGGCTCTCAGCCCCAGCATTTT	CSAATGGSQPQHF
-	12	TRBV29-1	TRBJ1-1	-	TGCAGCGTTAGGGGCGGTAACACTGAAGCTTTCTTT	CSVRGGNTEAFF
-	17	TRBV5-1	TRBJ2-6	-	TGCGCCAGCAGCTCGGGACCAGGCTCCTCTGGGGCCAACGTCCTGACTTTC	CASSSGPGSSGANVLTF
-	12	TRBV18	TRBJ2-7	-	TGTGCCAGCTCAGCAGGGAGATACGAGCAGTACTTC	CASSAGRYEQYF
-	12	TRBV20-1	TRBJ1-2	TRBD1	TGCAGTGCTGACAGGGGAAACTATGGCTACACCTTC	CSADRGNYGYTF
few	15	TRBV5-1	TRBJ1-3	-	TGCGCCAGCAGCTTGGAGGGGTACGCTGGAAACACCATATATTTT	CASSLEGYAGNTIYF
-	14	TRBV6-6	TRBJ1-1	TRBD1	TGTGCCAGCAGCCCGACAGGGGGGAACACTGAAGCTTTCTTT	CASSPTGGNTEAFF
once	14	TRBV18	TRBJ2-3	TRBD2	TGTGCCAGCGATACTAGCGGGAGTTTTGCGACGCAGTATTTT	CASDTSGSFATQYF
once	13	TRBV5-1	TRBJ1-4	TRBD1	TGCGCCAGCAGCTTGACAGGGGATGAAAAACTGTTTTTT	CASSLTGDEKLFF
once	16	TRBV7-9	TRBJ1-6	-	TGTGCCAGCAGCTTAGGTGCGCCAGGGAATAATTCACCCCTCCACTTT	CASSLGAPGNNSPLHF
-	14	TRBV5-1	TRBJ2-7	-	TGCGCCAGCAGCCAAAGTCGGGGGACCTACGAGCAGTACTTC	CASSQSRGTYEQYF
-	13	TRBV7-3	TRBJ2-1	TRBD1	TGTGCCAGCAGCTTACTCCCAGGGGGCGAGCAGTTCTTC	CASSLLPGGEQFF
-	16	TRBV12-3/TRBV12-4	TRBJ2-7	-	TGTGCCAGCAGTGCTAGGGCTGGAGGAAAGAGCTACGAGCAGTACTTC	CASSARAGGKSYEQYF
-	13	TRBV7-2	TRBJ2-3	-	TGTGCCAGCAGCTTAGCCGCGGCGGATACGCAGTATTTT	CASSLAAADTQYF
-	16	TRBV20-1	TRBJ2-3	TRBD2	TGCAGTGCTAGGGGCCTAACTAGCGGAAGAACAGATACGCAGTATTTT	CSARGLTSGRTDTQYF
once	14	TRBV5-4	TRBJ1-3	TRBD1	TGTGCCAGCAGCCGGGACAGGGGTATAAACACCATATATTTT	CASSRDRGINTIYF
-	14	TRBV20-1	TRBJ1-5	-	TGCAGTGCTAGAGGGGGGCATAGCAATCAGCCCCAGCATTTT	CSARGGHSNQPQHF